The sequence of this T cell receptor beta chain was determined in a study of T cell responses to AZD1222 COVID-19 vaccine. Some clones are missing from TCRdb's copy, which holds only in-frame ones; the method was immunoSEQ multiplex PCR. This table holds roughly 120,000 clones, roughly 86% found once. About this clone itself: Its antigen is still unknown.

General study points: Spike-specific TCR breadth and depth grew following two AZD1222 doses. Spike-spanning, vaccine-associated CD4 TCRs were dominant at 160-218 and 743-854. Sampling that yielded the repertoires occurred only after the peak T cell response.

V lost 1 base and J 0 bases, leaving 9 bases between the germline ends. In germline, CDR1 is SGHTA, CDR2 FQGNSA. This CDR3 comprises 15 residues. The sequencing here drew on peripheral blood, taken 28 days after the second AZD1222 dose. V gene TRBV7-2 combines with J gene TRBJ1-1; the D is unclear. The receptor comes from an adult who received the AZD1222 COVID-19 vaccine. CDR3 sequence: CASSLDPTMNTEAFF. CDR3 DNA sequence: TGTGCCAGCAGCTTAGACCCTACCATGAACACTGAAGCTTTCTTT.